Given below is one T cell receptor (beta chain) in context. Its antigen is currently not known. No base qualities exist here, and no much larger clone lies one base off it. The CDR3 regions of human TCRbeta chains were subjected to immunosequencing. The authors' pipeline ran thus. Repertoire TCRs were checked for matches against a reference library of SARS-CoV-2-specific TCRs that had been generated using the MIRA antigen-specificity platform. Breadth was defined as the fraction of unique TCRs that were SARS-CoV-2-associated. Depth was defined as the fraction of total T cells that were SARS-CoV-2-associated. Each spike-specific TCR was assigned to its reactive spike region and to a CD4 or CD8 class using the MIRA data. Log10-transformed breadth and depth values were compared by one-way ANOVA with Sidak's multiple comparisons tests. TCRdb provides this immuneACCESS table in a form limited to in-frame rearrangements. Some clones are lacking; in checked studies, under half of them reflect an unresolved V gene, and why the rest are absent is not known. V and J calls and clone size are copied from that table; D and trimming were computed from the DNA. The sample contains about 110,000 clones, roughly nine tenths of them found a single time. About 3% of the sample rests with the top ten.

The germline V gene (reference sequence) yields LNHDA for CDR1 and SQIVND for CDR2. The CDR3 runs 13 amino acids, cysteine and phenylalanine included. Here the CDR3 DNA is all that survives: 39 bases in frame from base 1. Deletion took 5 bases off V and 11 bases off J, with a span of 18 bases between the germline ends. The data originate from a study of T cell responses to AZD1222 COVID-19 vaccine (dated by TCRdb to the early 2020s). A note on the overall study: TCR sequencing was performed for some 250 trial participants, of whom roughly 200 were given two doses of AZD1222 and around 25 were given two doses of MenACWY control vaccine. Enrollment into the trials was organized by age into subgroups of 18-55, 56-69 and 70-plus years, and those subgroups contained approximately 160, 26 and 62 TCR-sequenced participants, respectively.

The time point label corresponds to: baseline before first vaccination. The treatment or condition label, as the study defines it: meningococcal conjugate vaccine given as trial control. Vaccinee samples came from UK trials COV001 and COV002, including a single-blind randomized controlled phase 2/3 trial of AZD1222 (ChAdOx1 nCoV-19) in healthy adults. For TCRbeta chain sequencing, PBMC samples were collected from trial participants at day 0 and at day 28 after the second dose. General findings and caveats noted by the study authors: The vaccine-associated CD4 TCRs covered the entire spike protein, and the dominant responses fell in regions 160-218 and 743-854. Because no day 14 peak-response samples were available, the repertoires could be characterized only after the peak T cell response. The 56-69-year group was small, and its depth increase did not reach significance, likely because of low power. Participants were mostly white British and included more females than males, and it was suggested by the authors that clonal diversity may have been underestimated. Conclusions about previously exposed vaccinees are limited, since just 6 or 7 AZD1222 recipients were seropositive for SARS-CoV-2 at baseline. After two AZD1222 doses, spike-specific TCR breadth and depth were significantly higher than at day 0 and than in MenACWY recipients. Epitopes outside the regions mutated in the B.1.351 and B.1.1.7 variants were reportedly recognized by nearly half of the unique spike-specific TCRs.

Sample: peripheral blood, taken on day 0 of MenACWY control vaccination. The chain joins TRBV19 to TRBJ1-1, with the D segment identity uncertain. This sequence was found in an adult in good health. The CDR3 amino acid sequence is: CASSPRLGGRAFF. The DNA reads TGTGCCAGTAGTCCCCGCCTCGGAGGTAGGGCTTTCTTT.